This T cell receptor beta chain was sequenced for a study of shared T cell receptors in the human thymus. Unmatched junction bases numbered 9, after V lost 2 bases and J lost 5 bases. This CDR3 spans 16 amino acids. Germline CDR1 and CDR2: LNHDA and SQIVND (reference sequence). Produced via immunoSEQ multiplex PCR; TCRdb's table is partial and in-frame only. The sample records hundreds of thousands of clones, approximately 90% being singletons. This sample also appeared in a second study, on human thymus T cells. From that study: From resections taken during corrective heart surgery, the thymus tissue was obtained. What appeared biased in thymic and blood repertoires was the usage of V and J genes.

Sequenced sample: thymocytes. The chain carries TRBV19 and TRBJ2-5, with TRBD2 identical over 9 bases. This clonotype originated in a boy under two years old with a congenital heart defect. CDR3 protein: CASSIYREREEETQYF. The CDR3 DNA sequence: TGTGCCAGTAGTATATACCGGGAGCGGGAGGAGGAGACCCAGTACTTC. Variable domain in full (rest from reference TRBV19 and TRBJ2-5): DGGITQSPKYLFRKEGQNVTLSCEQNLNHDAMYWYRQDPGQGLRLIYYSQIVNDFQKGDIAEGYSVSREKKESFPLTVTSAQKNPTAFYLCASSIYREREEETQYFGPGTRLLVL.